These 12 T cell receptor beta chains share one sample of origin, sequenced in a study of early T cells in non-severe SARS-CoV-2 infection. TCRdb re-derived calls from the 5' RACE reads in MiXCR, one entry per CDR3 protein. Of approximately 21,000 distinct CDR3 sequences detected, roughly 5.3% appear once; the ten largest clones hold around 10%. The source material was whole blood. Every receptor here comes from an adult who was a healthcare worker with PCR-confirmed SARS-CoV-2 infection or an uninfected control (not recorded which).

This clonotype was counted many times. J is TRBJ2-1 and V is TRBV30; D perhaps matches TRBD1 (5 bases). Germline CDR1 GTSNPN, CDR2 SVGIG (reference sequence). This CDR3 is 13 amino acids long. With 0 bases removed from V and 5 bases from J, the gap between germline ends came to 8 bases. DNA for the CDR3: TGTGCCTGGAGTGTACAGGCCAACAATGAGCAGTTCTTC. It specifies CAWSVQANNEQFF.

This clonotype has at least ten counts. The CDR3 sequence is CASSPPAGGDTQYF. CDR3 sequence (DNA): TGTGCCAGCTCACCTCCGGCGGGAGGAGATACGCAGTATTTT. The V gene is TRBV18, the J gene TRBJ2-3, with 8 bases matching TRBD2. V lost 3 bases to trimming and J lost 5 bases; unmatched junction nucleotides: 4. The CDR3 runs to 14 residues. The germline V gene has CDR1 KGHSH and CDR2 LQKENI.

Many counts were recorded for this clonotype. The chain employs TRBV28 and TRBJ2-3, with 10 nucleotides matching TRBD2. Germline V gene lookup returns CDR1 MDHEN and CDR2 SYDVKM. This CDR3 is built from 16 residues. V shed 8 bases, J shed 0 bases, and the junction held 8 bases outside the gene matches. CDR3 protein: CASYGLAESSTDTQYF. The CDR3 DNA follows: TGTGCCAGCTATGGACTAGCGGAGTCTAGCACAGATACGCAGTATTTT.

This clonotype was detected ten times or more. The V gene is TRBV20-1, the J gene TRBJ2-2; TRBD1 agrees at 9 bases. Germline V gene sequence: CDR1 DFQATT, CDR2 SNEGSKA (reference sequence). Trimming took 4 bases from V and 5 from J; bases not matched to a gene: 8. The CDR3 has 15 amino acids. The CDR3, as DNA: TGCAGTGCTAAAGCCGGGACAGGGAAGACCGGGGAGCTGTTTTTT. It specifies CSAKAGTGKTGELFF.

This clonotype was counted many times. The rearrangement uses TRBV28 and TRBJ1-1, with 7 bases lining up with TRBD1. Germline CDR1 reads MDHEN; CDR2 reads SYDVKM. Trimming took 4 bases from V and 2 from J; bases not matched to a gene: 7. The CDR3 runs 15 residues. The CDR3 bases are TGTGCCAGCAGTTCCCAAACAGGGGTTAACACTGAAGCTTTCTTT. As protein: CASSSQTGVNTEAFF.

V and J are TRBV7-8 and TRBJ2-7; weak D call: TRBD2 (6 bases). Germline CDR1 SGHVS, CDR2 FQNEAQ. Trimming cost V 5 bases and J 0 bases, with 14 bases left between them. The CDR3 has 15 residues. The CDR3 loop reads CASSPPAGSSYEQYF. The CDR3 bases are TGTGCCAGCAGCCCTCCAGCGGGTTCCTCCTACGAGCAGTACTTC.

V gene TRBV29-1 combines with J gene TRBJ2-7, with D possibly TRBD1 on 6 matching bases. Trimming stripped 4 bases from V and 4 bases from J, with 14 bases between. The CDR3 consists of 13 residues. The germline CDR1 and CDR2 sequences are SQVTM and ANQGSEA. CDR3 amino acids: CSVGQDSSYEQYF. The CDR3 coding sequence is TGCAGCGTTGGTCAGGACAGCAGTTACGAGCAGTACTTC.

V and J are TRBV29-1 and TRBJ2-4; tentatively, D is TRBD1 (6 bases). Germline CDR1 and CDR2: SQVTM and ANQGSEA. The ends were cut back, 5 bases at V and 7 bases at J, with 15 bases in the middle. The length of the CDR3 is 13 residues. CDR3 in amino acids: CSVQGGGENIQYF. In DNA, the CDR3 is TGCAGCGTTCAAGGGGGTGGCGAGAACATTCAGTACTTC.

This clonotype was seen at least ten times. The chain joins TRBV29-1 to TRBJ1-2; 11 bases line up with TRBD1. The CDR3 spans 15 residues. The germline V gene has CDR1 SQVTM and CDR2 ANQGSEA. V lost 3 bases, J lost 4 bases, and 7 bases stayed unmatched. CDR3 bases: TGCAGCGTTGATTCGGGGGACAGGGGGATCTATGGCTACACCTTC. Translating gives CSVDSGDRGIYGYTF.

This clonotype was observed many times. The chain employs TRBV7-9 and TRBJ1-2; a weak D match, TRBD1 (5 bases). Trimming took 2 bases from V and 4 from J, leaving 17 bases between them. From germline, CDR1 is SEHNR and CDR2 FQNEAQ (reference sequence). The CDR3 is 16 residues long. The CDR3 sequence is CASSLFPVGGAYGYTF. In DNA form, the CDR3 reads TGTGCCAGCAGCTTATTCCCCGTGGGGGGTGCCTATGGCTACACCTTC.

This clonotype was observed many times. This chain links TRBV4-1 with TRBJ2-5; 8 nucleotides agree with TRBD2. The CDR3 spans 16 residues. Germline CDR1 and CDR2: MGHRA and YSYEKL. The V and J ends lost 5 bases and 4 bases, in that order; junction bases with no gene match: 12. In nucleotides, the CDR3 is TGCGCCAGCAGCTCTACGGGGGGGAGGGGACCAGAGACCCAGTACTTC. As protein: CASSSTGGRGPETQYF.

The chain carries TRBV11-2 and TRBJ2-2; D possibly corresponds to TRBD1 (5 bases). The V gene lost 0 bases and the J gene lost 7 bases, with 9 bases spanning the gap. The CDR3 has 14 amino acids. The germline V gene has CDR1 SGHAT and CDR2 FQNNGV. CDR3 residues: CASSLDRVIGELFF. The CDR3 DNA is TGTGCCAGCAGCTTAGACAGGGTAATCGGGGAGCTGTTTTTT.